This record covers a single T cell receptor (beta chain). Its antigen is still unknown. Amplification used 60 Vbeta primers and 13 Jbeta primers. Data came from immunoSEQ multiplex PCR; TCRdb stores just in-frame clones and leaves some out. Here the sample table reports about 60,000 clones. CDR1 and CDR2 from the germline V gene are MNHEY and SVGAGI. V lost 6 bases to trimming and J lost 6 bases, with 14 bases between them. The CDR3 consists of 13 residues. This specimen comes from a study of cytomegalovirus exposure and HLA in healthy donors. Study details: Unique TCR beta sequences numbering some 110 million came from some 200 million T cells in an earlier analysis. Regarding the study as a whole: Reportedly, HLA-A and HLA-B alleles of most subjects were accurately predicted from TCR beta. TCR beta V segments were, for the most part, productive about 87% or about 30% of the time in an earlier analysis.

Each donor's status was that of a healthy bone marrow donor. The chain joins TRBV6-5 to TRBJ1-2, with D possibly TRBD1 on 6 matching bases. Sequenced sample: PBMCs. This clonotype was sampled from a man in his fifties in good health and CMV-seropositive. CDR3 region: CASRLQGKDGYTF. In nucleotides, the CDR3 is TGTGCCAGCAGACTCCAGGGGAAGGATGGCTACACCTTC.